Presented here are 7 T cell receptor beta chains from one specimen sequenced in a study of regulatory dendritic cells for organ transplantation. The protocol was immunoSEQ multiplex PCR, while the TCRdb copy is restricted to in-frame clones and leaves out a portion. The repertoire holds about 10,000 clones, with around 80% as singletons. Antigen specificity for these receptors is unknown. Sorted subsets were CFSE-labeled and cultured approximately 5 days with allogeneic dendritic cells. The sequenced sample was memory CD4+ T cells from blood cultured with dendritic cells. As for subset: CD45RO+ memory T cells. The receptors come from a human donor in good health.

The CDR3, as DNA: TGTGCCTGGAGTCGGATTACCGGCTTGAACACTGAAGCTTTCTTT. It encodes CAWSRITGLNTEAFF. V is TRBV30 and J is TRBJ1-1; D is unresolved. V was pared by 2 bases and J by 0 bases, with 13 bases between. This CDR3 spans 15 amino acids. Germline-derived CDR1 and CDR2 are GTSNPN and SVGIG (reference sequence).

The gene calls are TRBV11-2 and TRBJ2-7; possibly TRBD1 or TRBD2 for D (6 bases each). Trimming took off 0 bases at V and 4 bases at J, with 10 bases between the two ends. CDR1 and CDR2 (germline): SGHAT, FQNNGV. The CDR3 sequence is 14 residues long. CDR3 bases: TGTGCCAGCAGCTTAGATTTAGGGGGGTACGAGCAGTACTTC. This encodes CASSLDLGGYEQYF.

The V and J genes are TRBV5-4 and TRBJ2-7, with 9 positions matching TRBD2. J lost 3 bases, V lost 2 bases, and 6 bases had no gene match. There are 15 residues in the CDR3. CDR1 and CDR2 from the germline V gene are SGHNT and YYREEE (reference sequence). CDR3 sequence reads: CASSFGGSGGYEQYF. CDR3 DNA: TGTGCCAGCAGCTTCGGGGGTAGCGGGGGCTACGAGCAGTACTTC.

The chain carries TRBV21-1 and TRBJ2-2. TRBV21-1 is a pseudogene. The CDR3 runs to 15 residues. DNA for the CDR3: TGTGCCAGCAGCAAGATCGGCACAACCACCGGGGAGCTGTTTTTT. It specifies CASSKIGTTTGELFF.

This sequence joins TRBV4-3 and TRBJ2-2; TRBD2 is a possible D gene (5 bases). This CDR3 is 15 amino acids long. Germline CDR1 and CDR2: LGHNA and YSLEER. Between the trimmed V and J ends, which lost 3 bases and 1 base, there was a span of 9 bases. The CDR3 protein is CASSQEAGNTGELFF. CDR3 DNA: TGCGCCAGCAGCCAGGAGGCCGGGAACACCGGGGAGCTGTTTTTT.

The CDR3 spells CASSNRGLASTDTQYF. The CDR3 DNA is TGTGCCAGCAGTAACCGGGGACTAGCGAGCACAGATACGCAGTATTTT. The chain couples TRBV27 to TRBJ2-3, with TRBD2 matching over 10 bases. CDR3 length equals 16 residues. Per the germline V gene, CDR1 is MNHEY and CDR2 is SMNVEV (reference sequence). With V trimmed by 5 bases and J by 0 bases, 5 bases remained unmatched.

V usage is TRBV5-1 and J usage is TRBJ2-5; D not certain. TRBJ2-7 matches the DNA end more closely, so the J call is doubtful. CDR3 size: 16 residues. The germline V gene encodes CDR1 SGHRS and CDR2 YFSETQ. The CDR3 spells CASSRNLITISYEQYF. The CDR3 DNA is TGCGCCAGCAGCCGTAATTTGATAACTATCTCCTACGAGCAGTACTTC.